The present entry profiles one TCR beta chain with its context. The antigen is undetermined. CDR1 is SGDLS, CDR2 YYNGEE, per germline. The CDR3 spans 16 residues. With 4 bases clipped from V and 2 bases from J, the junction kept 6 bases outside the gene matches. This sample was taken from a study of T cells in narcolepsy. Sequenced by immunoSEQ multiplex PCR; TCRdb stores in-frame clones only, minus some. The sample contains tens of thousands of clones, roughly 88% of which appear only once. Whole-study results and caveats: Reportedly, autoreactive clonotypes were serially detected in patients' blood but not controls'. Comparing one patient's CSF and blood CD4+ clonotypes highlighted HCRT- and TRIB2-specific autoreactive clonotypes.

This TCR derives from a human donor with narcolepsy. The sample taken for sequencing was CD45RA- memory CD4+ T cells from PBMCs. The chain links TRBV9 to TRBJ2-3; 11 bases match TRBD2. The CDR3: CASSFRTSGPTDTQYF. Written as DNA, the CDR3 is TGTGCCAGCAGCTTCCGGACTAGCGGGCCCACAGATACGCAGTATTTT.